This T cell receptor (beta chain) was sequenced during a study of tumor-infiltrating lymphocytes in primary liver carcinoma (dated by TCRdb to the late 2010s). Study-level background: Of the five patients, three men and two women aged 30 to 69 years, four had hepatocellular carcinoma and one had combined HCC and intrahepatic cholangiocarcinoma. The tumors of the five patients were staged as T1-T3 N0M0, with maximum diameters ranging from roughly 4.2 to 11 cm. Each sample produced roughly 3.65 to 7.13 million productive TCRbeta reads, and read depth showed no significant difference between tissue types. Across five regions of each liver tumor, along with adjacent normal tissue and blood, the study brought together TCRbeta repertoire sequencing, expression microarrays and whole-exome sequencing. TCRbeta repertoire sequencing covered 35 specimens from 5 patients: around 25 tumor regions, 5 adjacent noncancerous liver tissues and 5 peripheral blood samples. To link TCRbeta repertoire diversity to the local molecular phenotype, the 20 to 30 tumor region samples were profiled with Agilent mRNA microarrays. Repertoires from technical replicates were highly reproducible, with mean shared-clone rates about 0.86 and correlation coefficients above 0.95. Study-wide conclusions, independent of this receptor: Because the samples were bulk and unsorted, CD4+ and CD8+ T cell repertoires could not be compared. Because sequencing covered only the TCR beta chain and unpaired alpha chains were not captured, true repertoire diversity is likely underestimated. Only roughly 8-25% of top clones appeared in all five regions of a tumor, which suggests that tumor-infiltrating T cells are spatially heterogeneous. A significantly larger repertoire fraction was made up by the top 250 clones in tumors than in blood (p = 0.039). Only 4 or 5 patients were included in the study, and the authors note that the findings should be validated in a larger study. Repertoire overlap was higher between tumor regions (mean roughly 35%) than tumor-adjacent (approximately 17%) or tumor-blood (14%) pairs, consistent with antigen-driven expansion.

Using a constant-region primer and ProtoScript II reverse transcriptase, TCRbeta-specific cDNA was reverse-transcribed from about 540 ng total RNA. TCRbeta libraries were built with three nested multiplex PCR rounds, a slightly modified ARM-PCR procedure. Sample barcodes and Illumina adapters were added in a final 25-cycle PCR with Deep VentR polymerase. Amplicons of 200-500 bp were gel-purified with a QIAquick gel extraction kit before sequencing. An Illumina HiSeq 2500 was used to sequence the TCRbeta amplicons, generating 250-bp paired-end reads. Under the source paper's analysis protocol: Quality trimming of reads was performed with Trimmomatic v0.33, and paired reads were merged with FLASH v1.2.11 so that full CDR3 sequences could be recovered. V, D and J germline segments were assigned to the rearranged TCRbeta sequences using MiGEC v1.2.1b. Clonotype statistics and Shannon-Wiener diversity indices were calculated with VDJtools v1.0.0. Except for diversity analysis, only the 250 most abundant clonotypes of each sample were used in subsequent analyses to reduce sampling bias. TCRdb cleaned the public reads at Q25 with fastp, built clones with MiXCR and kept in-frame beta chains. Merged by CDR3 protein, the rows form single entries marked with the most common genes and DNA. None of the V and J calls come from the authors' own analysis; TCRdb made them. The sample table contains tens of thousands of distinct CDR3 sequences; only one count was recorded for approximately 70% of them. In total, the top ten clones hold 41% of the sample.

Note on this clonotype: It lacks a known antigen. Base-call qualities are not available, and no considerably larger clone is one nucleotide away.

Without any cell sorting, total RNA and DNA were extracted together from roughly 21-30 mg of bulk tissue using the AllPrep DNA/RNA mini kit. Roughly five patients with histopathologically diagnosed primary liver carcinoma underwent surgical resection in China between November 2015 and March 2016. Chronic HBV infection was present in the patients, and the patients were treatment-naive at sampling. Each tumor was sampled at five spatially separated regions: the superior, inferior, left-lateral and right-lateral poles and the tumor centre. Histological examination found more than 75% viable tumor cells in every tumor sample. Fresh tumor and adjacent tissue pieces were bisected; one half was stored in RNAlater at -80°C, the other sent for histology. This receptor was identified in a man in his forties with primary liver carcinoma and hepatitis B virus infection. Sequenced: liver tumor tissue from sampling region 1. The sample's cell subset or site label, in plain terms: tumor region T1, superior pole.

The bases read TGTGTCAACAGTACCGTCGCGGGGGCCAACGTCCTGACTTTC. This encodes CVNSTVAGANVLTF. The chain was built from TRBV6-5 and TRBJ2-6, with an unclear D gene assignment. As encoded in the germline V gene, CDR1 is MNHEY while CDR2 is SVGAGI. The CDR3 numbers 14 residues from cysteine through phenylalanine. Only the CDR3 portion is preserved as DNA: 42 bases, with reading frame beginning at the first base.